The clone carrying this TCR beta chain has a count of ten or more. Tregs were sorted as CD4+CD25+CD127-/low cells. TCRdb itself ran the 5' RACE reads through MiXCR, one entry per CDR3 protein. Of 9,500 to 14,000 distinct CDR3 sequences in the sample, 27% were seen once. V lost 0 bases to trimming and J lost 8 bases; unmatched junction nucleotides: 12. The germline V gene encodes CDR1 DFQATT and CDR2 SNEGSKA (reference sequence). This CDR3 is 16 amino acids long. The origin of this receptor is a female donor with breast cancer. The sequencing sample was made of Tregs sorted from a lymph node. V gene TRBV20-1 combines with J gene TRBJ2-1, with 8 bases lining up with TRBD2. The CDR3 region is CSARDWASGSVHEQFF. The DNA for the CDR3 is TGCAGTGCTAGAGATTGGGCTAGCGGGTCGGTACATGAGCAGTTCTTC.